These 25 T cell receptor beta chains were sequenced from one sample in a study of blood T cell repertoires in COVID-19. TCRdb's table, derived via immunoSEQ multiplex PCR, lists solely in-frame clones and lacks some. Of about 370,000 clones detected, 80% to 90% appear once; the ten largest clones hold around 1%. Sequenced material: PBMCs or T cells enriched from blood (not recorded which). The source of these receptors is a man aged 18 to 30 who had recovered from COVID-19.

This chain links TRBV10-1 with TRBJ2-5, with D unresolved. Germline-derived CDR1 and CDR2 are WNHNN and SYGVQD (reference sequence). This CDR3 region has 13 residues. V was pared by 2 bases and J by 2 bases, with 6 bases between. The CDR3 bases are TGCGCCAGCAGTGAGCAGGTACAAGAGACCCAGTACTTC. Translation: CASSEQVQETQYF.

The V and J genes are TRBV24-1 and TRBJ2-1; 8 bases are shared with TRBD2. The CDR3 runs 18 residues. The J segment lost 4 bases and the V segment lost 1 base, leaving 11 bases of the junction unmatched. Germline V gene lookup returns CDR1 KGHDR and CDR2 SFDVKD. The DNA for the CDR3 is TGTGCCACCAGTGATTTCCCTAAAAGCGGGAGTGGTTACAATGAGCAGTTCTTC. It is translated as CATSDFPKSGSGYNEQFF.

This chain uses TRBV11-2 with TRBJ2-4; 9 nucleotides line up with TRBD1. V shed 5 bases, J shed 3 bases, and the junction held 5 bases outside the gene matches. The germline CDR1 and CDR2 sequences are SGHAT and FQNNGV. This CDR3 has 15 amino acids. CDR3 in amino acids: CASSGTGIGKNIQYF. The CDR3, as DNA: TGTGCCAGCAGCGGGACAGGGATCGGCAAAAACATTCAGTACTTC. The full variable domain, completed using reference TRBV11-2 and TRBJ2-4, is EAGVAQSPRYKIIEKRQSVAFWCNPISGHATLYWYQQILGQGPKLLIQFQNNGVVDDSQLPKDRFSAERLKGVDSTLKIQPAKLEDSAVYLCASSGTGIGKNIQYFGAGTRLSVL.

The rearrangement links TRBV5-1 to TRBJ2-5; no reliable D call. Trimming took off 0 bases at V and 1 base at J, with 13 bases between the two ends. CDR1 and CDR2 from the germline V gene are SGHRS and YFSETQ. CDR3 length: 16 residues. The CDR3 coding sequence is TGCGCCAGCAGCTTGGGGAGCGACCCCTCCCAAGAGACCCAGTACTTC. This gives the protein CASSLGSDPSQETQYF.

This chain joins TRBV4-3 and TRBJ1-2; 8 bases fit TRBD1. CDR1 is LGHNA and CDR2 is YSLEER in the germline V gene. The V and J ends lost 0 bases and 6 bases, in that order; junction bases with no gene match: 3. This CDR3 has 14 amino acids. CDR3 sequence reads: CASSQEDRGNGYTF. As DNA, the CDR3 is TGCGCCAGCAGCCAAGAAGACAGGGGAAATGGCTACACCTTC.

The J gene is TRBJ1-1, the V gene TRBV5-4; D might be TRBD1 (5 bases). V lost 0 bases to trimming and J lost 5 bases, with 17 bases between them. CDR3 length: 16 residues. Per the germline V gene, CDR1 is SGHNT and CDR2 is YYREEE (reference sequence). The CDR3 DNA sequence: TGTGCCAGCAGCTTGGCCCGTGGGGGGGGTCGGACTGAAGCTTTCTTT. Protein: CASSLARGGGRTEAFF.

J is TRBJ1-1 and V is TRBV7-9, with 11 bases fitting TRBD1. The trim removed 4 bases at V and 3 bases at J, leaving 4 bases unmatched. CDR3 length: 15 amino acids. Germline CDR1 and CDR2: SEHNR and FQNEAQ (reference sequence). The CDR3 DNA sequence: TGTGCCAGCAGCTGGGGACAGGGGGAAGACACTGAAGCTTTCTTT. This sequence encodes CASSWGQGEDTEAFF.

The J gene is TRBJ2-1, the V gene TRBV28; 7 bases fit TRBD2. CDR3 length: 13 residues. The germline CDR1 and CDR2 sequences are MDHEN and SYDVKM. Germline trimming cut 9 bases from V and 5 bases from J; bases unmatched to any gene: 7. The CDR3 loop reads CASGRAPNNEQFF. The CDR3 DNA follows: TGTGCCAGTGGGAGGGCCCCTAACAATGAGCAGTTCTTC. Full variable domain (remainder filled in from reference TRBV28 and TRBJ2-1): DVKVTQSSRYLVKRTGEKVFLECVQDMDHENMFWYRQDPGLGLRLIYFSYDVKMKEKGDIPEGYSVSREKKERFSLILESASTNQTSMYLCASGRAPNNEQFFGPGTRLTVL.

This clone was counted once. V usage is TRBV7-8 and J usage is TRBJ2-1; TRBD2 might be the D (6 bases). The CDR3 spans 16 residues. The V gene lost 5 bases and the J gene lost 0 bases, with 14 bases spanning the gap. CDR1 is SGHVS, CDR2 FQNEAQ, per germline. The CDR3 here is CASSPRDFSSYNEQFF. CDR3 coding DNA: TGTGCCAGCAGCCCGCGGGACTTCAGCTCCTACAATGAGCAGTTCTTC.

The chain is built from TRBV9 and TRBJ1-4, with TRBD1 identical over 7 bases. CDR3 size: 14 residues. V lost 4 bases, J lost 8 bases, and 8 bases stayed unmatched. Germline values: CDR1 SGDLS, CDR2 YYNGEE. This CDR3 reads CASSPTGIGEKLFF. CDR3 bases: TGTGCCAGCAGCCCGACAGGGATCGGCGAAAAACTGTTTTTT.

The V gene is TRBV2, the J gene TRBJ2-7, with a possible D match to TRBD2 (7 bases). Germline lookup yields CDR1 SNHLY and CDR2 FYNNEI. The CDR3 consists of 16 residues. With 3 bases removed from V and 0 bases from J, the gap between germline ends came to 15 bases. The CDR3 DNA is TGTGCCAGCAGTGATGAAGGGGCGGGGGCCTCCTACGAGCAGTACTTC. Its translation is CASSDEGAGASYEQYF.

This clone turned up a few times. The CDR3 sequence: CASSESGLYNEQFF. As DNA, the CDR3 is TGTGCCAGCAGTGAAAGCGGTCTCTACAATGAGCAGTTCTTC. The V gene is TRBV6-1, the J gene TRBJ2-1; possibly TRBD2 for D (5 bases). V was trimmed by 2 bases and J by 3 bases, leaving 8 bases between them. CDR1 MNHNS and CDR2 SASEGT come from the germline V gene. The CDR3 runs to 14 residues.

This clone was detected only once. The chain joins TRBV6-5 to TRBJ2-7; TRBD1 agrees at 7 bases. The junction had 8 bases not matched to a gene; V was cut back by 6 bases and J by 6 bases. From germline, CDR1 is MNHEY and CDR2 SVGAGI. The CDR3 loop spans 13 amino acids. The DNA of the CDR3 is TGTGCCAGCAGCTTACAGGGGTCGGGCGAGCAGTACTTC. Protein sequence: CASSLQGSGEQYF.

The chain links TRBV6-5 to TRBJ2-7; TRBD2 matches at 13 bases. Germline CDR1 and CDR2: MNHEY and SVGAGI. CDR3 length equals 15 residues. The trim removed 6 bases at V and 6 bases at J, leaving 8 bases unmatched. The CDR3: CASRQGLAGRAEQYF. Here the CDR3 DNA reads TGTGCCAGCAGGCAGGGACTAGCGGGACGGGCCGAGCAGTACTTC.

The rearrangement uses TRBV18 and TRBJ1-6; no definite D call. V was clipped by 3 bases and J by 7 bases, with 16 bases between them. The CDR3 totals 16 residues. Germline V gene data show CDR1 as KGHSH and CDR2 as LQKENI. CDR3 residues: CASSPVFRVSNSPLHF. The DNA of the CDR3 is TGTGCCAGCTCACCGGTCTTCCGGGTCTCAAATTCACCCCTCCACTTT.

The V call is TRBV5-1, the J call TRBJ1-1; 9 bases fit TRBD1. Germline CDR1 reads SGHRS; CDR2 reads YFSETQ. This CDR3 is 18 amino acids long. The V segment lost 4 bases and the J segment 3 bases; nucleotides outside the gene matches: 16. The CDR3 nucleotides are TGCGCCAGCAGCACATCCGGGACAGGGACAGGTAGAGACACTGAAGCTTTCTTT. The encoded protein is CASSTSGTGTGRDTEAFF.

The rearrangement links TRBV4-2 to TRBJ1-1; no clear D. Germline-derived CDR1 and CDR2 are LGHNA and YNFKEQ. Deletions cut 0 bases from V and 1 base from J, with 9 bases between. CDR3 length equals 15 residues. The CDR3 reads CASSQDIGANTEAFF. The CDR3, as DNA: TGTGCCAGCAGCCAAGATATAGGAGCGAACACTGAAGCTTTCTTT.

DNA for the CDR3: TGCGCCAGCAGCTCACCGGACAGGGGAGTTGATACGCAGTATTTT. Translation: CASSSPDRGVDTQYF. The gene calls are TRBV5-1 and TRBJ2-3; 9 nucleotides align to TRBD1. Germline assignment: CDR1 SGHRS and CDR2 YFSETQ. Trimming removed 3 bases from V and 6 bases from J; junction bases left unmatched: 8. The CDR3 consists of 15 residues.

The V call is TRBV4-1, the J call TRBJ1-1; D not resolved. Germline CDR1 MGHRA, CDR2 YSYEKL. The CDR3 sequence is 14 residues long. V lost 0 bases and J 5 bases, leaving 10 bases between the germline ends. The CDR3 DNA reads as TGCGCCAGCAGCCAAGAAGCGAGGTGGACTGAAGCTTTCTTT. Protein sequence: CASSQEARWTEAFF.

The chain recombines TRBV19 with TRBJ2-7; D is unclear. CDR3 size: 16 residues. The V gene's germline CDR1 is LNHDA and CDR2 SQIVND (reference sequence). Trimming left V 3 bases short and J 3 bases short, with 18 bases between. The CDR3 loop is CASSMTLRLPLYEQYF. The CDR3 DNA reads TGTGCCAGTAGTATGACCCTCCGACTCCCCCTCTACGAGCAGTACTTC.

The chain links TRBV7-9 to TRBJ2-7, with a possible D match to TRBD1 (6 bases). The CDR3 runs 13 residues. V shed 1 base and J shed 7 bases, with 11 bases lying between them. CDR1 and CDR2 (germline): SEHNR, FQNEAQ (reference sequence). This CDR3 is CASSLDRAQEQYF. CDR3 coding DNA: TGTGCCAGCAGCTTAGACAGGGCCCAAGAGCAGTACTTC.

The CDR3: CATSRDQSGRPQHF. The CDR3 DNA follows: TGTGCCACCAGCAGAGATCAGAGCGGGCGGCCCCAGCATTTT. The rearrangement uses TRBV15 and TRBJ1-5; D gene uncertain. V was clipped by 0 bases and J by 9 bases, with 12 bases between them. The CDR3 runs to 14 residues. Per the germline V gene, CDR1 is LNHNV and CDR2 is YYDKDF (reference sequence). The full variable domain, completed using reference TRBV15 and TRBJ1-5, is DAMVIQNPRYQVTQFGKPVTLSCSQTLNHNVMYWYQQKSSQAPKLLFHYYDKDFNNEADTPDNFQSRRPNTSFCFLDIRSPGLGDTAMYLCATSRDQSGRPQHFGDGTRLSIL.

The chain uses TRBV2 and TRBJ2-3; D is ambiguous. Germline CDR1 SNHLY, CDR2 FYNNEI. This CDR3 region has 12 residues. Trimming pared 6 bases from V and 2 bases from J, leaving 6 bases between. The CDR3 sequence: CASRSVTDTQYF. The CDR3 DNA sequence: TGTGCCAGCAGATCCGTCACAGATACGCAGTATTTT.

The J gene is TRBJ2-3, the V gene TRBV28; D perhaps matches TRBD1 (5 bases). The CDR3 consists of 13 residues. Deletions cut 8 bases from V and 6 bases from J, with 15 bases between. Germline V gene lookup returns CDR1 MDHEN and CDR2 SYDVKM. CDR3 protein: CASDVQVGDTQYF. CDR3 nucleotide sequence: TGTGCCAGCGACGTACAGGTCGGGGATACGCAGTATTTT.

This clone was observed a single time. The chain employs TRBV6-1 and TRBJ1-2, with D perhaps matching TRBD1 (5 bases). Germline V gene data show CDR1 as MNHNS and CDR2 as SASEGT. The CDR3 spans 14 residues. Trimming cost V 2 bases and J 2 bases, with 9 bases left between them. The DNA of the CDR3 is TGTGCCAGCAGTGAACAGCGGGGGAACTATGGCTACACCTTC. It yields the protein CASSEQRGNYGYTF.